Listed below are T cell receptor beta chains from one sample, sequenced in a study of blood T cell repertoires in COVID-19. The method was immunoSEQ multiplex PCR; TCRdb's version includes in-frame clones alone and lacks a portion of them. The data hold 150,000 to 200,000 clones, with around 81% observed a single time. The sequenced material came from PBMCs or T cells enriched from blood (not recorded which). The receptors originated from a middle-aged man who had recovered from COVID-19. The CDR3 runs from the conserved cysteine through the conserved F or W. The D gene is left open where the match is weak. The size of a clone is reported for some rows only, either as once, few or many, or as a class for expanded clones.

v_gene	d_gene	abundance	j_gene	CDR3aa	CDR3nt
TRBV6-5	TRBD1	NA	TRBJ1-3	CASSKTGTGNTIYF	TGTGCCAGCAGTAAGACAGGGACTGGAAACACCATATATTTT
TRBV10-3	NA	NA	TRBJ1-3	CATLNSSSGNTIYF	TGTGCCACTCTGAACTCGAGCTCTGGAAACACCATATATTTT
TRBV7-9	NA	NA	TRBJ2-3	CASSPIGPGGRTDTQYF	TGTGCCAGCAGTCCAATAGGGCCAGGGGGGCGCACAGATACGCAGTATTTT
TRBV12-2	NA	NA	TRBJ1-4	CASRPRLRREFNEKLFF	TGTGCAAGTCGCCCTCGGTTGCGACGGGAGTTTAATGAAAAACTGTTTTTT
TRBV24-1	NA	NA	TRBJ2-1	CATSDLRTQGYNEQFF	TGTGCCACCAGTGATTTGCGGACACAAGGCTACAATGAGCAGTTCTTC
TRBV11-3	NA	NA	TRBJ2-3	CASSPVGSDTQYF	TGTGCCAGCAGCCCGGTCGGGTCTGATACGCAGTATTTT
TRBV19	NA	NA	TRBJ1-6	CASSAHLRVRNSPLHF	TGTGCCAGTAGTGCGCACCTCCGGGTCCGGAATTCACCCCTCCACTTT
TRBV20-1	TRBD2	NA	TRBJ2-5	CSASLLAGSKETQYF	TGCAGTGCTAGTCTACTAGCGGGGTCAAAAGAGACCCAGTACTTC
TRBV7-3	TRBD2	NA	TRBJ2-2	CASSLTPDPGLAAGELFF	TGTGCCAGCAGCTTAACCCCCGATCCGGGACTAGCGGCCGGGGAGCTGTTTTTT
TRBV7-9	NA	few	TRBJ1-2	CASSLSEGFDGYTF	TGTGCCAGCAGCCTTAGTGAGGGCTTCGATGGCTACACCTTC
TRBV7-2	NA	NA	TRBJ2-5	CASSSRETQYF	TGTGCCAGCAGCTCCAGGGAGACCCAGTACTTC
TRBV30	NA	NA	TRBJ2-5	CASSAGFSTQYF	TGTGCCTCTTCGGCCGGGTTTTCGACCCAGTACTTC
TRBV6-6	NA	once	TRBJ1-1	CASSRYREVNTEAFF	TGTGCCAGCAGTCGATACAGGGAAGTGAACACTGAAGCTTTCTTT
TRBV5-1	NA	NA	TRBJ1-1	CASSFTSGSMNTEAFF	TGCGCCAGCAGCTTCACCTCGGGGTCCATGAACACTGAAGCTTTCTTT
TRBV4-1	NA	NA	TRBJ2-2	CASSTSSLARGAGELFF	TGCGCCAGCAGCACCAGCTCACTAGCCCGTGGGGCCGGGGAGCTGTTTTTT
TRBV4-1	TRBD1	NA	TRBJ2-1	CASSRARDRGYNEQFF	TGCGCCAGCAGCAGAGCGCGGGACAGGGGCTACAATGAGCAGTTCTTC
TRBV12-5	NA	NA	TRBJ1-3	CASGLSGSGNTIYF	TGTGCTAGTGGTTTGTCGGGTTCTGGAAACACCATATATTTT
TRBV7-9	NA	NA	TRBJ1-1	CASSLGQSYTEAFF	TGTGCCAGCAGCTTAGGACAGAGTTACACTGAAGCTTTCTTT
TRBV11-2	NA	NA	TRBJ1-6	CASSLDAFRWSPLHF	TGTGCCAGCAGCTTAGACGCGTTTCGCTGGTCACCCCTCCACTTT
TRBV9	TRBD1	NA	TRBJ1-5	CASSVGGQGNQPQHF	TGTGCCAGCAGCGTAGGGGGACAGGGCAATCAGCCCCAGCATTTT
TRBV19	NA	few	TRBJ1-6	CASSEQGDSPLHF	TGTGCCAGTAGTGAACAGGGAGATTCACCCCTCCACTTT
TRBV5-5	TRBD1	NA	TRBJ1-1	CASSLTTGGTGDPFF	TGTGCCAGCAGCTTAACTACCGGGGGGACAGGGGATCCTTTCTTT
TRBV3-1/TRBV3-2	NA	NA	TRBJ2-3	CASSPPGRGDTDTQYF	TGTGCCAGCAGCCCCCCGGGTAGGGGTGACACAGATACGCAGTATTTT
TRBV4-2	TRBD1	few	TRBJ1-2	CASSPGQATNYGYTF	TGTGCCAGCAGCCCCGGACAGGCAACTAACTATGGCTACACCTTC
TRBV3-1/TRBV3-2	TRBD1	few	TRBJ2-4	CASSQATGGVGIQYF	TGTGCCAGCAGCCAAGCGACAGGGGGGGTCGGCATTCAGTACTTC
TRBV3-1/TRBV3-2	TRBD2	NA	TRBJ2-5	CASSREGLAGEETQYF	TGTGCCAGCAGTCGGGAGGGACTAGCGGGGGAAGAGACCCAGTACTTC
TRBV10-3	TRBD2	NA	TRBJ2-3	CAISERLAGGPTDTQYF	TGTGCCATCAGTGAGCGGTTAGCGGGGGGGCCAACAGATACGCAGTATTTT
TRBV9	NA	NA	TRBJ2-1	CASSVQARGARNEQFF	TGTGCCAGCAGCGTACAGGCCCGTGGGGCTAGGAATGAGCAGTTCTTC
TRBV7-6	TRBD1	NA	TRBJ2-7	CASSHETGAYEQYF	TGTGCCAGCAGCCATGAGACAGGGGCCTACGAGCAGTACTTC
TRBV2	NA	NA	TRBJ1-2	CASSDEVRYGYTF	TGTGCCAGCAGTGATGAGGTCCGGTATGGCTACACCTTC
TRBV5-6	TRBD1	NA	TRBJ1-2	CASSVGQGAHGYTF	TGTGCCAGCAGCGTGGGACAGGGGGCCCATGGCTACACCTTC
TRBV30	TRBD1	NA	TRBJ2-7	CAWRGGVGQGNYEQYF	TGTGCCTGGAGGGGAGGCGTAGGACAGGGGAACTACGAGCAGTACTTC
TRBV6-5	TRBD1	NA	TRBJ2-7	CASGRGQGATNEQYF	TGTGCCAGCGGCCGCGGACAGGGGGCCACTAACGAGCAGTACTTC
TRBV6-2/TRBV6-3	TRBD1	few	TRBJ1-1	CASSTDRVNTEAFF	TGTGCCAGCAGTACCGACAGGGTGAACACTGAAGCTTTCTTT
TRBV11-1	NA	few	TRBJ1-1	CASSSRGFTEAFF	TGTGCCAGCAGCTCCAGGGGTTTTACTGAAGCTTTCTTT
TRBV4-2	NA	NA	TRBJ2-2	CASSPTGLQTNTGELFF	TGTGCCAGCAGCCCCACTGGGCTTCAGACGAACACCGGGGAGCTGTTTTTT
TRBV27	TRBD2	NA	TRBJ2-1	CASKRTSGGARSYNEQFF	TGTGCCAGTAAGAGGACTAGCGGGGGGGCCAGGTCCTACAATGAGCAGTTCTTC
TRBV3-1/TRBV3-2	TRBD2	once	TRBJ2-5	CASSRQRGQETQYF	TGTGCCAGCAGTCGTCAGCGGGGGCAAGAGACCCAGTACTTC
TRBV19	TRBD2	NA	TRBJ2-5	CASSTVAGGMQETQYF	TGTGCCAGTAGTACGGTAGCGGGGGGCATGCAAGAGACCCAGTACTTC
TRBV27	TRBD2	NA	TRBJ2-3	CASSFQAGGLSTQYF	TGTGCCAGCAGTTTTCAAGCGGGGGGGCTGAGTACGCAGTATTTT
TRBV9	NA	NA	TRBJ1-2	CASSVDSGGYTF	TGTGCCAGCAGCGTAGACTCCGGGGGCTACACCTTC
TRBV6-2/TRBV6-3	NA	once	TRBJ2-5	CASSQNMETQYF	TGTGCCAGCAGTCAAAACATGGAGACCCAGTACTTC
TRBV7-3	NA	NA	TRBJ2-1	CASSFSGGSYNEQFF	TGTGCCAGCAGCTTCTCCGGGGGCTCCTACAATGAGCAGTTCTTC
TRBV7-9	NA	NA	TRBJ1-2	CASSLGQPNYGYTF	TGTGCCAGCAGCTTAGGACAGCCTAACTATGGCTACACCTTC
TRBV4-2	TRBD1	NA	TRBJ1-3	CASSQEATGHSSGNTIYF	TGTGCCAGCAGCCAAGAAGCGACAGGGCACAGCTCTGGAAACACCATATATTTT
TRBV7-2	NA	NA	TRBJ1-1	CASSLGVVSEAFF	TGTGCCAGCAGCCTAGGTGTGGTGAGTGAAGCTTTCTTT
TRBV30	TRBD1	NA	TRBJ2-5	CAWSTGTQETQYF	TGTGCCTGGTCGACAGGGACGCAAGAGACCCAGTACTTC
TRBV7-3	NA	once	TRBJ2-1	CASSPSGTLNEQFF	TGTGCCAGCAGCCCCTCCGGGACTCTCAATGAGCAGTTCTTC
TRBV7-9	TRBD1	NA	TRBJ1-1	CASSFPGQGQINTEAFF	TGTGCCAGCAGCTTCCCGGGACAGGGACAAATTAACACTGAAGCTTTCTTT
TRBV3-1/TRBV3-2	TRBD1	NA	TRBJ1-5	CASSQGQGSQPQHF	TGTGCCAGCAGCCAAGGACAGGGGAGTCAGCCCCAGCATTTT